Reported below is one T cell receptor (beta chain). Its antigen remains unidentified. This sample was taken from a study of Ad26.COV2.S vaccination and SARS-CoV-2 variants. Study-wide points: Recipients of either vaccine or placebo displayed similar breadth of non-spike TCRs. Ad26.COV2.S recipients had broader spike-specific TCRs (P = 0.0014).

The CDR3 has 16 amino acids. The J segment lost 4 bases and the V segment lost 5 bases, leaving 11 bases of the junction unmatched. CDR1 is MNHEY, CDR2 SVGEGT, per germline. Treatment indicated: around 19 received Ad26.COV2.S at low or high dose, single or two shots; roughly five received placebo; per-sample allocation not given. Repertoires come from day 63 after the first vaccine or placebo injection. Generated by immunoSEQ multiplex PCR, the TCRdb table keeps only in-frame clones and is missing some. The data show about 460,000 clones, roughly nine tenths seen once. The sample in question was peripheral blood, obtained in a trial of Ad26.COV2.S vaccine versus placebo. The chain is built from TRBV6-2 or TRBV6-3 and TRBJ2-7, with TRBD1 matching over 10 bases. The sequence was collected from a person aged 18-60 years who received the Ad26.COV2.S COVID-19 vaccine or a placebo. CDR3 in amino acids: CASSQTRTGGMYEQYF. The CDR3 DNA reads TGTGCCAGCAGTCAAACGAGGACAGGGGGTATGTACGAGCAGTACTTC.